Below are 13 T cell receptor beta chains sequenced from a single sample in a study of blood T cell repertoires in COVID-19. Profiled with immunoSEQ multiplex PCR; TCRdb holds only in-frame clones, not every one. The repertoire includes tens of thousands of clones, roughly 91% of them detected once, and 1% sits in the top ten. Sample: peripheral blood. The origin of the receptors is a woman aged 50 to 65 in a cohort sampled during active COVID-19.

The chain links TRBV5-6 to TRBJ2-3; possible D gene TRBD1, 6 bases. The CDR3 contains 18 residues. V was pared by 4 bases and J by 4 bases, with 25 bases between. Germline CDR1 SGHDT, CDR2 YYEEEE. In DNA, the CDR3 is TGTGCCAGCAGCCAGAACAGGGATCTTCGCGGAAGGGCAGATACGCAGTATTTT. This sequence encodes CASSQNRDLRGRADTQYF.

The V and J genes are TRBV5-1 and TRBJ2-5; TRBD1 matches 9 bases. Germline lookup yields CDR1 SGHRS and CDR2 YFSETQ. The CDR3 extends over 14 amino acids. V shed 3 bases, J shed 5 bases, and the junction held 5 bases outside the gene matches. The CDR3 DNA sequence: TGCGCCAGCAGCTCGACAGGGGGAGCGGAGACCCAGTACTTC. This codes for CASSSTGGAETQYF.

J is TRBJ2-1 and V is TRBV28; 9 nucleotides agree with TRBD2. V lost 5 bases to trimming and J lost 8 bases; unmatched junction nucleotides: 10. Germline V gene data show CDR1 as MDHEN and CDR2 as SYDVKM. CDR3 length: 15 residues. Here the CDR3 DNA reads TGTGCCAGCAGTCTAGGTAGCGGGAGTCTCGATGAGCAGTTCTTC. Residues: CASSLGSGSLDEQFF.

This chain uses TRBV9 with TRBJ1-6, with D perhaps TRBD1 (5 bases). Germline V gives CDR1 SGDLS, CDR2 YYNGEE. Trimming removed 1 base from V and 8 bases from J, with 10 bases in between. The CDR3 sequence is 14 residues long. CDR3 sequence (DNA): TGTGCCAGCAGCGTAATGACAGAAGATTCACCCCTCCACTTT. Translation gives CASSVMTEDSPLHF.

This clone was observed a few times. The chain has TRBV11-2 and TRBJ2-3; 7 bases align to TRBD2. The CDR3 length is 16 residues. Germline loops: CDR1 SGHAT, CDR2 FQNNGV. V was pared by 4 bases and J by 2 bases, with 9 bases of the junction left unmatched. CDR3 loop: CASSSGRRGVTDTQYF. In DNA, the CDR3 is TGTGCCAGCAGCTCCGGTCGACGGGGGGTCACAGATACGCAGTATTTT.

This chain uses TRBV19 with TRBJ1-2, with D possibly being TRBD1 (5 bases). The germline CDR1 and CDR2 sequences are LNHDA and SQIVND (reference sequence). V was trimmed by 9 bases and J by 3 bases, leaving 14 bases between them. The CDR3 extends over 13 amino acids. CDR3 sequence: CASVSGYYYGYTF. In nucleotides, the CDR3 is TGTGCCAGCGTCTCAGGGTACTACTATGGCTACACCTTC.

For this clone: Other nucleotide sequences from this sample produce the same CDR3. CDR3: CASSLGQGMNTEAFF. CDR3 DNA sequence: TGTGCCAGCAGCTTAGGACAGGGGATGAACACTGAAGCTTTCTTT. This rearrangement joins TRBV7-9 to TRBJ1-1, with 8 bases aligning to TRBD1. Trimming cost V 1 base and J 0 bases; bases outside gene matches: 1. Germline CDR1 reads SEHNR; CDR2 reads FQNEAQ (reference sequence). The CDR3 runs 15 residues.

Here the CDR3 DNA reads TGTGCCAGTAGAACCCTTAGCGGGAGAAGCACAGATACGCAGTATTTT. Its translation: CASRTLSGRSTDTQYF. The chain is built from TRBV19 and TRBJ2-3; 9 nucleotides line up with TRBD2. Per germline, CDR1 LNHDA and CDR2 SQIVND (reference sequence). This CDR3 has 16 residues. V was pared by 6 bases and J by 0 bases, with 7 bases of the junction left unmatched. The full variable domain, its missing parts supplied by reference TRBV19 and TRBJ2-3, is DGGITQSPKYLFRKEGQNVTLSCEQNLNHDAMYWYRQDPGQGLRLIYYSQIVNDFQKGDIAEGYSVSREKKESFPLTVTSAQKNPTAFYLCASRTLSGRSTDTQYFGPGTRLTVL.

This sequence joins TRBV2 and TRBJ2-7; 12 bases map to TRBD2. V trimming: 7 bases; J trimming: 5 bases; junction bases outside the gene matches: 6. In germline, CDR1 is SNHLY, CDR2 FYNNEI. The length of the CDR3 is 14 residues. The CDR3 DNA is TGTGCCAGCACCCGAAGACTAGCGGGAGACGAGCAGTACTTC. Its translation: CASTRRLAGDEQYF.

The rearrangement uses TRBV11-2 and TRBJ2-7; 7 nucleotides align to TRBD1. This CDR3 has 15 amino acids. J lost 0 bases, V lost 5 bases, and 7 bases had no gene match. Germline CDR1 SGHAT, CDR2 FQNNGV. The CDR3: CASSQDRAGSYEQYF. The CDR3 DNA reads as TGTGCCAGCAGCCAAGACAGGGCCGGCTCCTACGAGCAGTACTTC.

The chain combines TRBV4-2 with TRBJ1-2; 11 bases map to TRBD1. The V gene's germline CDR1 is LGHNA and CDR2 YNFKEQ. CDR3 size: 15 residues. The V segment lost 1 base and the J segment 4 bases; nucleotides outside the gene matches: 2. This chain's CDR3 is CASSQGTGGSYGYTF. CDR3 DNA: TGTGCCAGCAGCCAAGGGACAGGGGGCAGCTATGGCTACACCTTC.

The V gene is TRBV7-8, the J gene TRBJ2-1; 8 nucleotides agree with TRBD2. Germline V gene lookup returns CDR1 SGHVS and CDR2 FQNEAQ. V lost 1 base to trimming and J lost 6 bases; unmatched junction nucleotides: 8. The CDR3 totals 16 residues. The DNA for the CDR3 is TGTGCCAGCAGCTTAGGAGCGGGAGAAGATGGCAATGAGCAGTTCTTC. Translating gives CASSLGAGEDGNEQFF.

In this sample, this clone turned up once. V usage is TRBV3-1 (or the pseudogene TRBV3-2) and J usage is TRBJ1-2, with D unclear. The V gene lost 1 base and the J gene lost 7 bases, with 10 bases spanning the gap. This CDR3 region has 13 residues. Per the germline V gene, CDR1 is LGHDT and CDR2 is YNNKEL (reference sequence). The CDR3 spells CASSQVRSGGYTF. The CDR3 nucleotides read TGTGCCAGCAGCCAAGTGAGATCGGGTGGCTACACCTTC.